The rows below give T cell receptor beta chains drawn from one sample of a study of shared clonotypes between healthy human individuals. TCRdb keeps only in-frame clones here, not all; method: immunoSEQ multiplex PCR. Altogether millions of clones are present, 90% to 95% being singletons, with the ten largest covering around 0.14%. The sequenced sample consisted of naive CD4+ T cells sorted from blood. These receptors were collected from a man between 18 and 29 years old in good health. Both conserved end residues are part of each CDR3. A D gene is named only where the DNA matches it firmly. Some rows mark clone size as missing; the rest say once, few, many or name a class of expanded clone.

v_call	d_call	j_call	clone_size	cdr3_aa	cdr3_nt
TRBV7-9	TRBD2	TRBJ2-3	NA	CASSLAGGVTDTQYF	TGTGCCAGCAGCTTAGCGGGAGGGGTCACAGATACGCAGTATTTT
TRBV6-5	TRBD2	TRBJ2-1	NA	CASSYRSGGGNNEQFF	TGTGCCAGCAGTTACCGAAGCGGGGGGGGTAACAATGAGCAGTTCTTC
TRBV9	NA	TRBJ2-5	once	CASSVAPGGLVETQYF	TGTGCCAGCAGCGTAGCACCTGGAGGGCTGGTAGAGACCCAGTACTTC
TRBV7-3	TRBD1	TRBJ2-3	NA	CASSPGGASSDTQYF	TGTGCCAGCAGCCCAGGGGGCGCGAGTTCAGATACGCAGTATTTT
TRBV30	NA	TRBJ1-3	NA	CAWSRPGHPGNTIYF	TGTGCCTGGAGTAGACCGGGACATCCTGGAAACACCATATATTTT
TRBV6-1	NA	TRBJ1-6	few	CASSPRGGHNSPLHF	TGTGCCAGCAGTCCCCGTGGGGGGCACAATTCACCCCTCCACTTT
TRBV6-1	NA	TRBJ2-7	NA	CASSGPSTGLGEQYF	TGTGCCAGCAGTGGTCCTTCAACGGGGCTAGGGGAGCAGTACTTC
TRBV5-5	NA	TRBJ1-1	NA	CASSSIRQSMNTEAFF	TGTGCCAGCAGCTCAATAAGACAGAGCATGAACACTGAAGCTTTCTTT
TRBV10-3	TRBD2	TRBJ2-3	NA	CAISSTSGGARSTDTQYF	TGTGCCATCAGTTCGACTAGCGGGGGGGCGAGAAGCACAGATACGCAGTATTTT
TRBV18	TRBD1	TRBJ1-2	few	CASSLSTTGDYGYTF	TGTGCCAGCTCACTATCGACGACAGGGGACTATGGCTACACCTTC
TRBV5-1	NA	TRBJ1-1	NA	CASSLGGSTPTYQAFF	TGCGCCAGCAGCTTGGGGGGATCTACCCCTACTTACCAAGCTTTCTTT
TRBV28	NA	TRBJ1-3	NA	CASLGGGSGNTIYF	TGTGCCAGCCTAGGGGGGGGCTCTGGAAACACCATATATTTT
TRBV6-5	TRBD1	TRBJ2-2	NA	CASRKGGLTGELFF	TGTGCCAGCAGGAAAGGGGGCCTCACCGGGGAGCTGTTTTTT
TRBV7-9	TRBD2	TRBJ2-1	NA	CASSLRRLAGAGDEQFF	TGTGCCAGCAGCTTACGGAGACTAGCGGGGGCCGGGGATGAGCAGTTCTTC
TRBV18	NA	TRBJ1-1	NA	CASSPRQRDTEAFF	TGTGCCAGCTCACCCAGACAGAGAGACACTGAAGCTTTCTTT
TRBV7-2	NA	TRBJ2-2	NA	CASSLVHRVNTGELFF	TGTGCCAGCAGCTTGGTTCACAGGGTGAACACCGGGGAGCTGTTTTTT
TRBV19	NA	TRBJ1-1	NA	CASSTRGSLNTEAFF	TGTGCCAGTAGTACACGAGGAAGTTTGAACACTGAAGCTTTCTTT
TRBV4-3	NA	TRBJ2-7	NA	CASSQGWVGSYEQYF	TGCGCCAGCAGCCAAGGGTGGGTCGGATCCTACGAGCAGTACTTC
TRBV4-3	TRBD1	TRBJ1-2	NA	CASSQGLGQLNYGYTF	TGCGCCAGCAGCCAAGGCCTGGGACAGCTTAACTATGGCTACACCTTC
TRBV10-2	TRBD2	TRBJ2-1	once	CASSGSAGGYNEQFF	TGCGCCAGCAGTGGTTCAGCGGGAGGGTACAATGAGCAGTTCTTC
TRBV4-1	TRBD2	TRBJ2-1	NA	CASSGIAGVYNEQFF	TGCGCCAGCAGCGGTATAGCGGGAGTCTACAATGAGCAGTTCTTC
TRBV10-3	TRBD1	TRBJ1-2	NA	CAISEPGQSYGYTF	TGTGCCATCAGTGAGCCGGGACAGTCCTATGGCTACACCTTC
TRBV28	TRBD1	TRBJ1-6	NA	CASSEQGADNSPLHF	TGTGCCAGCAGTGAACAGGGGGCGGATAATTCACCCCTCCACTTT
TRBV11-3	TRBD1	TRBJ2-2	NA	CASSLGGTGNTGELFF	TGTGCCAGCAGCTTAGGAGGGACAGGGAACACCGGGGAGCTGTTTTTT
TRBV7-2	NA	TRBJ1-6	NA	CASSLVAVNSPLHF	TGTGCCAGCAGCTTAGTAGCAGTTAATTCACCCCTCCACTTT
TRBV6-5	TRBD1	TRBJ1-2	NA	CASSSPGQGNYGYTF	TGTGCCAGCAGTTCTCCGGGACAGGGGAACTATGGCTACACCTTC
TRBV7-2	NA	TRBJ2-3	NA	CASSPAGKTDTQYF	TGTGCCAGCAGCCCCGCGGGGAAAACAGATACGCAGTATTTT
TRBV27	NA	TRBJ2-2	NA	CASRTGTNTGELFF	TGTGCCAGCAGAACCGGGACGAACACCGGGGAGCTGTTTTTT
TRBV7-9	TRBD1	TRBJ2-7	NA	CASSFRGTGTRSSYEQYF	TGTGCCAGCAGCTTCCGAGGGACAGGGACCAGGAGCTCCTACGAGCAGTACTTC
TRBV7-8	NA	TRBJ2-2	NA	CASSLAGVGGTGELFF	TGTGCCAGCAGCTTAGCAGGAGTAGGTGGCACCGGGGAGCTGTTTTTT
TRBV7-8	TRBD1	TRBJ2-3	NA	CASSDGQGVGDTQYF	TGTGCCAGCAGCGATGGACAGGGGGTAGGAGATACGCAGTATTTT
TRBV6-5	NA	TRBJ1-2	NA	CASRGDNYGYTF	TGTGCCAGCAGGGGTGATAACTATGGCTACACCTTC
TRBV5-1	NA	TRBJ1-6	NA	CASSRTHGDNSPLHF	TGCGCCAGCAGCCGCACTCACGGGGATAATTCACCCCTCCACTTT
TRBV19	TRBD2	TRBJ2-7	NA	CASSTSGDSREQYF	TGTGCCAGTAGTACTAGCGGGGACTCTCGGGAGCAGTACTTC
TRBV29-1	TRBD1	TRBJ2-1	few	CSVEDQGQGIHEQFF	TGCAGCGTTGAAGATCAGGGACAGGGGATACATGAGCAGTTCTTC
TRBV7-2	NA	TRBJ2-4	NA	CASSPRLGLAKNIQYF	TGTGCCAGCAGCCCGAGGCTCGGTTTAGCCAAAAACATTCAGTACTTC
TRBV2	TRBD2	TRBJ2-5	NA	CASRPGTSVETQYF	TGTGCCAGCAGACCCGGGACTAGCGTTGAGACCCAGTACTTC
TRBV2	NA	TRBJ2-2	NA	CASSELRGTGELFF	TGTGCCAGCAGTGAGTTAAGAGGCACCGGGGAGCTGTTTTTT
TRBV6-9	NA	TRBJ2-7	NA	CASSYSAGSCDSSSYEQYF	TGTGCCAGCAGTTATTCTGCTGGATCCTGCGACAGTTCCTCCTACGAGCAGTACTTC
TRBV5-1	NA	TRBJ2-5	NA	CASSSPQGETQYF	TGCGCCAGCAGCTCCCCGCAGGGAGAGACCCAGTACTTC
TRBV5-1	NA	TRBJ1-2	NA	CASSPEGRPPEGYTF	TGCGCCAGCAGCCCCGAGGGCAGGCCCCCAGAAGGCTACACCTTC
TRBV9	TRBD1	TRBJ2-3	NA	CASSVAAGGADTQYF	TGTGCCAGCAGCGTAGCGGCAGGGGGAGCAGATACGCAGTATTTT
TRBV7-2	TRBD1	TRBJ1-2	NA	CASSDPWGQLLSNYGYTF	TGTGCCAGCAGCGACCCGTGGGGACAGCTTCTCTCTAACTATGGCTACACCTTC
TRBV6-6	TRBD1	TRBJ2-2	NA	CASRLPQGPSGELFF	TGTGCCAGCAGACTACCACAGGGGCCTTCCGGGGAGCTGTTTTTT
TRBV27	TRBD2	TRBJ2-3	NA	CASRQPGTSGRRTDTQYF	TGTGCCAGCAGACAACCGGGGACTAGCGGGAGGCGCACAGATACGCAGTATTTT
TRBV6-1	NA	TRBJ1-1	NA	CALTAAGGMNTEAFF	TGTGCCCTCACGGCGGCAGGAGGTATGAACACTGAAGCTTTCTTT
TRBV10-1	NA	TRBJ2-2	NA	CASSLRTGNTGELFF	TGCGCCAGTTCCCTAAGGACGGGAAACACCGGGGAGCTGTTTTTT
TRBV2	NA	TRBJ1-2	NA	CASSEPRGNGYTF	TGTGCCAGCAGTGAACCTCGGGGGAATGGCTACACCTTC
TRBV2	TRBD2	TRBJ2-1	NA	CASGQPGLAGGSSYNEQFF	TGTGCCAGCGGCCAGCCGGGACTAGCGGGAGGAAGCTCCTACAATGAGCAGTTCTTC
TRBV6-1	NA	TRBJ2-7	NA	CASSAPAEQYF	TGTGCCAGCAGTGCTCCGGCCGAGCAGTACTTC
TRBV28	TRBD1	TRBJ2-3	NA	CASSRDRLDTDTQYF	TGTGCCAGCAGTCGGGACAGGTTAGACACAGATACGCAGTATTTT
TRBV12-2	NA	TRBJ1-3	NA	CASRLAATSTGGEWGRIYF	TGTGCAAGTCGCTTAGCGGCCACTTCCACGGGGGGCGAATGGGGCAGGATATATTTT
TRBV6-1	NA	TRBJ1-2	NA	CASSEGTPYGYTF	TGTGCCAGCAGTGAAGGGACTCCCTATGGCTACACCTTC
TRBV9	TRBD2	TRBJ2-5	NA	CASSALAGQETQYF	TGTGCCAGCAGCGCACTAGCGGGCCAAGAGACCCAGTACTTC
TRBV5-1	TRBD2	TRBJ2-3	NA	CASSLGIAGVPQYF	TGCGCCAGCAGCTTGGGAATAGCGGGAGTCCCGCAGTATTTT
TRBV2	NA	TRBJ2-7	NA	CASGFQKIEQYF	TGTGCCAGCGGATTTCAGAAGATCGAGCAGTACTTC
TRBV30	NA	TRBJ2-5	NA	CAWSVRASETQYF	TGTGCCTGGAGTGTACGAGCTTCGGAGACCCAGTACTTC